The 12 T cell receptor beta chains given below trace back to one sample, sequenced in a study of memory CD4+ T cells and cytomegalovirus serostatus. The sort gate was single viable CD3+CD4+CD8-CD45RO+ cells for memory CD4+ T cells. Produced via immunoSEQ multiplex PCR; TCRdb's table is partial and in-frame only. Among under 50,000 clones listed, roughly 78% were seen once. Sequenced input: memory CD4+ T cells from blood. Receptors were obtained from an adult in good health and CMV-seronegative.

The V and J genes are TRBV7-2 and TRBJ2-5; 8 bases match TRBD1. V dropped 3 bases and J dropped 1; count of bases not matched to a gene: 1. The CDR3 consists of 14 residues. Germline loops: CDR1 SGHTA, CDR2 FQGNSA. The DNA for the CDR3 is TGTGCCAGCAGCTTGGACAGGGTCCAAGAGACCCAGTACTTC. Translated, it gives CASSLDRVQETQYF. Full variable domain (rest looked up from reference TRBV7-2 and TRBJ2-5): GAGVSQSPSNKVTEKGKDVELRCDPISGHTALYWYRQSLGQGLEFLIYFQGNSAPDKSGLPSDRFSAERTGGSVSTLTIQRTQQEDSAVYLCASSLDRVQETQYFGPGTRLLVL.

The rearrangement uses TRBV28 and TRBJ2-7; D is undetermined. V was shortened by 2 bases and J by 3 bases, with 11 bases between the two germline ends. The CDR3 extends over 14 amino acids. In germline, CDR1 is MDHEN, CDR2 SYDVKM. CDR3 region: CASSLPRGFYEQYF. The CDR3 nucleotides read TGTGCCAGCAGTTTACCCCGAGGATTCTACGAGCAGTACTTC.

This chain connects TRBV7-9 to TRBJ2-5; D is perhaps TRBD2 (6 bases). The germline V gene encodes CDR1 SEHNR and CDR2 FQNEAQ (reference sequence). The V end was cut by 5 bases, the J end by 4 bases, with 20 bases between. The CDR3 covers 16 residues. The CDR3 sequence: CASSSLASHPPETQYF. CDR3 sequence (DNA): TGTGCCAGCAGCAGTCTAGCGTCCCACCCTCCAGAGACCCAGTACTTC.

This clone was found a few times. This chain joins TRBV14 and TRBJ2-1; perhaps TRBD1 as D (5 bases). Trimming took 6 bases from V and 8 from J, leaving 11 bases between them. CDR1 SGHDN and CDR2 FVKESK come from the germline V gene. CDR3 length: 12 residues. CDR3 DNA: TGTGCCAGCAGTTACAGGCCTTATGAGCAGTTCTTC. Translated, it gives CASSYRPYEQFF.

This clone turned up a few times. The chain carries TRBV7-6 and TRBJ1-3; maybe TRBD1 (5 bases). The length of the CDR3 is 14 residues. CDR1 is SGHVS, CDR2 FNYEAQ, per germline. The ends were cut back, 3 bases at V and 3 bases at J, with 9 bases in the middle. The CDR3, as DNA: TGTGCCAGCAGCTTGGGAGGGGTTGGAAACACCATATATTTT. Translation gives CASSLGGVGNTIYF.

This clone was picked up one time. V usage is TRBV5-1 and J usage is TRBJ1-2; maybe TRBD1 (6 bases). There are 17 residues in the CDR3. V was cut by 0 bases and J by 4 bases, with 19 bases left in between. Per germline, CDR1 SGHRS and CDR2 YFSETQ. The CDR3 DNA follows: TGCGCCAGCAGCTTGGGTTCCGACCACAGGGCCGCCTATGGCTACACCTTC. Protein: CASSLGSDHRAAYGYTF.

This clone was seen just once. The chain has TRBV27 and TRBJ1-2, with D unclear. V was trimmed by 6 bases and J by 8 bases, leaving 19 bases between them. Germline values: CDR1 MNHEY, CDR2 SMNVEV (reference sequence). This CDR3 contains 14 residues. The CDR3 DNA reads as TGTGCCAGCAGGCCAGGTGGCAGTCCACTCGGCTACACCTTC. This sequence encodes CASRPGGSPLGYTF.

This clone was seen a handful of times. CDR3 amino acids: CASSLRGGADTQYF. In nucleotides, the CDR3 is TGTGCCAGCAGTTTACGAGGGGGGGCAGATACGCAGTATTTT. The V call is TRBV28, the J call TRBJ2-3; perhaps TRBD2 as D (7 bases). The CDR3 length is 14 residues. V lost 2 bases and J lost 4, with 10 bases in between. The germline V gene has CDR1 MDHEN and CDR2 SYDVKM.

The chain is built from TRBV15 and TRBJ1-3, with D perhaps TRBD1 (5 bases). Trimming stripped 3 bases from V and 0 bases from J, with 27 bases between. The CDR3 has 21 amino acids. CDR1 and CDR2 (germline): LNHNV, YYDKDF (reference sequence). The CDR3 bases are TGTGCCACCAGCAGCCCTTCGGGTAGCCCTTCAGGGACCTACTCTGGAAACACCATATATTTT. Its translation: CATSSPSGSPSGTYSGNTIYF.

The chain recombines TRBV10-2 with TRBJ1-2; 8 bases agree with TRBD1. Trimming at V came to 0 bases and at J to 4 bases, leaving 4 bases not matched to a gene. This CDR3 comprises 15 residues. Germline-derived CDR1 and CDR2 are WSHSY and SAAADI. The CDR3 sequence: CASSESWTGSYGYTF. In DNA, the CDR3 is TGCGCCAGCAGTGAGTCTTGGACAGGGAGCTATGGCTACACCTTC.

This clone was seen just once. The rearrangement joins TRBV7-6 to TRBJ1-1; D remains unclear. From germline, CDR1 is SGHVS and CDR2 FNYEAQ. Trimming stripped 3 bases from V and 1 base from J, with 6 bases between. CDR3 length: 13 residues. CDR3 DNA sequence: TGTGCCAGCAGCTTCGCCGAGAACACTGAAGCTTTCTTT. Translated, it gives CASSFAENTEAFF. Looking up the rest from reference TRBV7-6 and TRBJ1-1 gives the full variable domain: GAGVSQSPRYKVTKRGQDVALRCDPISGHVSLYWYRQALGQGPEFLTYFNYEAQQDKSGLPNDRFSAERPEGSISTLTIQRTEQRDSAMYRCASSFAENTEAFFGQGTRLTVV.

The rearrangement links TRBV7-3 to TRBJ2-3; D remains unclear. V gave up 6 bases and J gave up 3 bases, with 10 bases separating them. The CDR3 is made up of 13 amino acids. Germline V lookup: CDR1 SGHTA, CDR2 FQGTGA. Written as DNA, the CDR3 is TGTGCCAGCAGGCTAACCGAGACAGATACGCAGTATTTT. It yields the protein CASRLTETDTQYF.